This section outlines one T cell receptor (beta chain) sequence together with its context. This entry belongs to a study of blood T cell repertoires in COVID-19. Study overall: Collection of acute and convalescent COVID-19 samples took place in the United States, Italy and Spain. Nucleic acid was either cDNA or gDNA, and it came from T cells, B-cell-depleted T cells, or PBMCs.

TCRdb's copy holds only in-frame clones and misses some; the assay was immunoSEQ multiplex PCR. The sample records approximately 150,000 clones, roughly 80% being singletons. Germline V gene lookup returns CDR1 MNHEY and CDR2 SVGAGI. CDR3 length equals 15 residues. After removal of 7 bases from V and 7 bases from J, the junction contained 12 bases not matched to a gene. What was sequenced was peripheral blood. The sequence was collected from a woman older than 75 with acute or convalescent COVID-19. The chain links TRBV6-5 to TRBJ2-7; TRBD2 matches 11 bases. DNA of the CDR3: TGTGCCAGCAACCCCCCCGGGACTAGCGGTGAAGAGCAGTACTTC. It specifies CASNPPGTSGEEQYF.